These 5 T cell receptor beta chains originate from one sample sequenced in a study of shared clonotypes between healthy human individuals. Some clones are missing from TCRdb's copy, which holds only in-frame ones; the method was immunoSEQ multiplex PCR. The profile shows hundreds of thousands of clones, roughly 96% of them singletons. CD8 cells classed as naive were CD45RO-negative and positively selected for CCR7, excluding terminally differentiated effector memory CD45RA+ cells. The sample comprised naive CD8+ T cells sorted from blood. The receptors were sampled from a woman aged 25-40 years in good health.

The chain employs TRBV9 and TRBJ2-2; D is possibly TRBD1 (6 bases). CDR3 length: 16 residues. Germline loops: CDR1 SGDLS, CDR2 YYNGEE. Trimming took 4 bases from V and 3 from J, leaving 16 bases between them. CDR3 region: CASSPEGVADTGELFF. The CDR3 bases are TGTGCCAGCAGCCCCGAGGGGGTTGCAGACACCGGGGAGCTGTTTTTT.

J is TRBJ2-3 and V is TRBV13; 10 bases match TRBD2. The CDR3 consists of 19 residues. Looked up from germline, CDR1 is PRHDT and CDR2 is FYEKMQ (reference sequence). The V segment lost 0 bases and the J segment 1 base; nucleotides outside the gene matches: 10. The CDR3 protein is CASSLGLAGLPLGTDTQYF. The CDR3, as DNA: TGTGCCAGCAGCTTAGGACTAGCGGGACTCCCTCTGGGCACAGATACGCAGTATTTT.

The chain recombines TRBV9 with TRBJ1-3, with 8 bases lining up with TRBD1. Germline CDR1 SGDLS, CDR2 YYNGEE. V dropped 3 bases and J dropped 0; count of bases not matched to a gene: 11. The CDR3 totals 18 residues. In DNA, the CDR3 is TGTGCCAGCAGCGGGCGGCAGGGGGCTATATACTCTGGAAACACCATATATTTT. Translating it yields CASSGRQGAIYSGNTIYF.

The chain couples TRBV19 to TRBJ1-4, with 7 bases that match TRBD1. CDR3 length: 14 amino acids. Per germline, CDR1 LNHDA and CDR2 SQIVND (reference sequence). After removal of 9 bases from V and 8 bases from J, the junction contained 12 bases not matched to a gene. CDR3 sequence reads: CASTLTGVREKLFF. CDR3 bases: TGTGCCAGCACCCTTACAGGGGTTCGCGAAAAACTGTTTTTT.

The gene calls are TRBV10-2 and TRBJ1-1; maybe TRBD1 (5 bases). CDR1 WSHSY and CDR2 SAAADI come from the germline V gene. The germline V and J ends were trimmed by 2 bases and 0 bases, with 7 bases remaining between them. The CDR3 totals 14 residues. CDR3 region: CASSEEGMNTEAFF. In DNA, the CDR3 is TGCGCCAGCAGTGAGGAGGGGATGAACACTGAAGCTTTCTTT.